What follows are 11 T cell receptor beta chains derived from one specimen sequenced in a study of cytomegalovirus exposure and HLA in healthy donors. The table came from immunoSEQ multiplex PCR; TCRdb's copy has only in-frame clones and leaves some out. The sample consists of around 180,000 clones, about 82% of them appearing once. Sample: PBMCs. The receptors were sampled from a woman aged 18-35 years in good health and CMV-seronegative.

The chain recombines TRBV7-6 with TRBJ2-1; TRBD2 matches 7 bases. Trimming removed 5 bases from V and 8 bases from J; junction bases left unmatched: 3. Germline loops: CDR1 SGHVS, CDR2 FNYEAQ. The CDR3 loop spans 12 amino acids. CDR3 region: CASSPRGDEQFF. In nucleotides, the CDR3 is TGTGCCAGCAGCCCCCGGGGGGATGAGCAGTTCTTC.

This clone was counted a single time. The CDR3 DNA is TGCGCCAGCAGCCAGGGGGACAACAGCAATCAGCCCCAGCATTTT. As protein: CASSQGDNSNQPQHF. The chain carries TRBV4-1 and TRBJ1-5, with D tentatively TRBD1 (6 bases). Germline CDR1 is MGHRA and CDR2 is YSYEKL. CDR3 length: 15 amino acids. Trimming took 3 bases from V and 1 from J, leaving 10 bases between them.

The gene calls are TRBV18 and TRBJ2-7, with 9 bases identical to TRBD1. Germline loops: CDR1 KGHSH, CDR2 LQKENI. This CDR3 is built from 17 residues. The J segment lost 1 base and the V segment lost 3 bases, leaving 10 bases of the junction unmatched. CDR3 loop: CASSPQQGAAPSYEQYF. The CDR3 nucleotides read TGTGCCAGCTCACCCCAACAGGGGGCGGCTCCGTCCTACGAGCAGTACTTC.

The chain employs TRBV19 and TRBJ2-1; 9 nucleotides line up with TRBD1. CDR3 size: 15 residues. Losses at the gene ends were 8 bases for V and 6 bases for J; bases not matched to a gene: 11. From germline, CDR1 is LNHDA and CDR2 SQIVND (reference sequence). CDR3 DNA: TGTGCCAGTGGAACCGACAGGGGGATGACCAATGAGCAGTTCTTC. The encoded protein is CASGTDRGMTNEQFF.

This chain uses TRBV5-8 with TRBJ2-2; TRBD1 aligns across 10 bases. V dropped 5 bases and J dropped 5; count of bases not matched to a gene: 6. Germline loops: CDR1 SGHTS, CDR2 YDEGEE. The CDR3 runs 15 residues. CDR3 region: CASSPGTGVTGELFF. The CDR3 bases are TGTGCCAGCAGTCCCGGGACAGGGGTTACCGGGGAGCTGTTTTTT.

CDR3 region: CASSQEGDRVYPSNEQFF. The CDR3 DNA follows: TGTGCCAGCAGCCAAGAAGGGGACAGGGTCTATCCGTCCAATGAGCAGTTCTTC. This chain joins TRBV4-2 and TRBJ2-1; 9 positions match TRBD1. CDR1 is LGHNA, CDR2 YNFKEQ, per germline. V lost 0 bases, J lost 6 bases, and 12 bases stayed unmatched. This CDR3 comprises 18 residues.

The CDR3 is CASSQDPGGGSYTDTQYF. In DNA form, the CDR3 reads TGTGCCAGCAGCCAAGATCCGGGCGGGGGTTCCTACACAGATACGCAGTATTTT. The rearrangement uses TRBV14 and TRBJ2-3, with TRBD2 identical over 7 bases. From germline, CDR1 is SGHDN and CDR2 FVKESK. The CDR3 is 18 amino acids. After removal of 0 bases from V and 2 bases from J, the junction contained 11 bases not matched to a gene.

V and J are TRBV2 and TRBJ2-1; D is unclear. Trimming shortened V by 7 bases and J by 6 bases, and 7 bases separated the two germline ends. The CDR3 has 11 amino acids. From germline, CDR1 is SNHLY and CDR2 FYNNEI. The CDR3 nucleotides are TGTGCCAGCACGCCGAGCAATGAGCAGTTCTTC. It translates to CASTPSNEQFF.

This clone was seen just once. The rearrangement uses TRBV4-1 and TRBJ2-1; D is perhaps TRBD1 (6 bases). Germline-derived CDR1 and CDR2 are MGHRA and YSYEKL. V lost 4 bases to trimming and J lost 9 bases, with 28 bases between them. The CDR3 consists of 18 residues. CDR3 protein: CASSRQPKAGAAFGEQFF. In nucleotides, the CDR3 is TGCGCCAGCAGCCGTCAACCGAAGGCAGGGGCGGCGTTCGGTGAGCAGTTCTTC.

This clone was observed a single time. The chain couples TRBV28 to TRBJ2-1, with a weak D call TRBD2 (6 bases). V lost 4 bases and J 2 bases, leaving 18 bases between the germline ends. The CDR3 is made up of 17 amino acids. Germline V gives CDR1 MDHEN, CDR2 SYDVKM. CDR3 coding DNA: TGTGCCAGCAGTTCTGGTGAGAGCGGGTTTGCCTACAATGAGCAGTTCTTC. Its translation: CASSSGESGFAYNEQFF.

This clone showed up just once. The DNA for the CDR3 is TGTGCCAGTATTAGGACAGGGGGTAACTATGGCTACACCTTC. As protein: CASIRTGGNYGYTF. J is TRBJ1-2 and V is TRBV19; 10 nucleotides line up with TRBD1. CDR1 LNHDA and CDR2 SQIVND come from the germline V gene (reference sequence). This CDR3 comprises 14 residues. The V and J ends lost 7 bases and 1 base, in that order; junction bases with no gene match: 3. Full variable domain (remainder filled in from reference TRBV19 and TRBJ1-2): DGGITQSPKYLFRKEGQNVTLSCEQNLNHDAMYWYRQDPGQGLRLIYYSQIVNDFQKGDIAEGYSVSREKKESFPLTVTSAQKNPTAFYLCASIRTGGNYGYTFGSGTRLTVV.